The 4 T cell receptor beta chains below all came from one sample that was sequenced in a study of beta chain features in type 1 diabetes. Whole-study findings and limits: For Type 1 diabetes patients, all four CD4+ subsets carried TCRB CDR3s that were moderately but significantly shorter.

The authors reverse transcribed all of the isolated RNA, so sequencing captured expressed TCRB transcripts. The method was immunoSEQ multiplex PCR; TCRdb's version includes in-frame clones alone and lacks a portion of them. Seen here are under 300,000 clones, around 9.9% observed once, and the top ten hold around 0.017%. What these receptors recognize is not known. Sequenced material: naive CD4+ T cells from blood. Receptor source: a man aged 30-40 years with type 1 diabetes.

This chain joins TRBV2 and TRBJ2-6; 11 bases line up with TRBD1. V lost 4 bases, J lost 0 bases, and 5 bases stayed unmatched. Germline CDR1 reads SNHLY; CDR2 reads FYNNEI. The CDR3 totals 18 residues. In nucleotides, the CDR3 is TGTGCCAGCAGTGGAGGGGGGACAGGGGGCTCTGGGGCCAACGTCCTGACTTTC. It encodes CASSGGGTGGSGANVLTF.

Worth noting for this clone: The sample contains more than one DNA sequence encoding this CDR3. CDR3 loop: CASSLQGYEQYF. DNA of the CDR3: TGCGCCAGCAGCTTACAGGGCTACGAGCAGTACTTC. The V call is TRBV5-1, the J call TRBJ2-7, with D maybe TRBD1 (6 bases). Germline CDR1 is SGHRS and CDR2 is YFSETQ. The CDR3 length is 12 residues. V was trimmed by 2 bases and J by 3 bases, leaving 6 bases between them.

The V gene is TRBV29-1, the J gene TRBJ2-7; TRBD1 matches 9 bases. The length of the CDR3 is 13 residues. The germline gives CDR1 SQVTM, CDR2 ANQGSEA. Trimming cost V 5 bases and J 3 bases; bases outside gene matches: 5. The CDR3 region has the DNA TGCAGCGTTCGGGACAGGGCTAACTACGAGCAGTACTTC. It specifies CSVRDRANYEQYF.

This chain's CDR3 is CASSEAAPGANVLTF. CDR3 bases: TGTGCCAGCAGTGAAGCGGCTCCTGGGGCCAACGTCCTGACTTTC. V is TRBV2 and J is TRBJ2-6; unclear D gene. The germline CDR1 and CDR2 sequences are SNHLY and FYNNEI. V dropped 0 bases and J dropped 2 bases, with 5 bases sitting between them. This CDR3 is 15 amino acids long. Looking up the rest from reference TRBV2 and TRBJ2-6 gives the full variable domain: EPEVTQTPSHQVTQMGQEVILRCVPISNHLYFYWYRQILGQKVEFLVSFYNNEISEKSEIFDDQFSVERPDGSNFTLKIRSTKLEDSAMYFCASSEAAPGANVLTFGAGSRLTVL.